This T cell receptor (beta chain) was recorded in a study of cytomegalovirus exposure and HLA in healthy donors. Overall study findings and caveats: With later analysis, a missense DCLRE1C variant became linked to TCR beta V- and J-gene trimming. Rarity held for most TCR sequences, but there were some public TCRs that occurred in many donors.

CDR3 length: 16 amino acids. The trim removed 4 bases at V and 6 bases at J, leaving 10 bases unmatched. Germline CDR1 reads MNHEY; CDR2 reads SVGAGI. Note on this clone: Antigen unknown.

The PCR ran on 60 Vbeta and 13 Jbeta primers. Original processing notes: Later analysis identified some 80 million unique TCR beta chains, 9 million to 13 million shared. Here immunoSEQ multiplex PCR was the method, and the copy in TCRdb shows in-frame clones only, minus some. That table is the source of V, J and clone size, and D and trimming were worked out from the DNA. The data show about 180,000 clones, approximately 81% seen once. The rearrangement links TRBV6-5 to TRBJ2-1; 9 nucleotides match TRBD1. Sequencing used PBMCs. The receptor was isolated from a boy aged 2 to 10 in good health and CMV-seronegative. DNA for the CDR3: TGTGCCAGCAGTTTACCCCCGGGACAGGGTGGCAATGAGCAGTTCTTC. Amino acids: CASSLPPGQGGNEQFF.